A selection of T cell receptor beta chains follows, all from one sample in a study of blood T cell repertoires in COVID-19. Produced via immunoSEQ multiplex PCR; TCRdb's table is partial and in-frame only. This sample has tens of thousands of clones; more than 60% occur once, and the top ten carry roughly 10%. The sequenced sample was peripheral blood. The receptors come from a man between 65 and 79 years old with acute or convalescent COVID-19. The CDR3 runs from the conserved cysteine through the conserved F or W. The order of the fields is D gene, V gene, clone size, J gene, CDR3 protein, CDR3 DNA. The D gene is left open where the match is weak. The size entry is marked missing in some rows and otherwise reads once, few, many or a size class.

D: TRBD1
V: TRBV7-2
size: -
J: TRBJ1-2
CDR3: CASTYSGQGPYGYTF
DNA: TGTGCCAGCACCTACTCAGGACAGGGGCCCTATGGCTACACCTTC

D: -
V: TRBV6-2/TRBV6-3
size: -
J: TRBJ1-6
CDR3: CASSLQGGSPLHF
DNA: TGTGCCAGCAGTCTTCAAGGGGGATCACCCCTCCACTTT

D: TRBD2
V: TRBV5-1
size: -
J: TRBJ2-2
CDR3: CASSGGLNTGELFF
DNA: TGCGCCAGCTCCGGGGGACTAAACACCGGGGAGCTGTTTTTT

D: TRBD1
V: TRBV24-1
size: -
J: TRBJ2-1
CDR3: CATSPSGTGPGEQFF
DNA: TGTGCCACCAGCCCCTCCGGGACAGGGCCTGGCGAGCAGTTCTTC

D: TRBD1
V: TRBV30
size: -
J: TRBJ1-2
CDR3: CACHGQAGYGYTF
DNA: TGTGCCTGCCACGGACAGGCCGGCTATGGCTACACCTTC

D: TRBD1
V: TRBV5-5
size: -
J: TRBJ1-2
CDR3: CASSSSPGQGNYGYTF
DNA: TGTGCCAGCAGCTCATCCCCGGGACAGGGTAACTATGGCTACACCTTC

D: -
V: TRBV9
size: -
J: TRBJ1-5
CDR3: CASSVGRGSQPQHF
DNA: TGTGCCAGCAGCGTCGGGAGGGGGAGTCAGCCCCAGCATTTT

D: -
V: TRBV9
size: -
J: TRBJ1-1
CDR3: CASSALKRSEAFF
DNA: TGTGCCAGCAGCGCCCTCAAGCGGAGTGAAGCTTTCTTT

D: TRBD1
V: TRBV29-1
size: -
J: TRBJ1-1
CDR3: CSLGRGDTEAFF
DNA: TGCAGCTTGGGCAGGGGGGACACTGAAGCTTTCTTT

D: -
V: TRBV5-4
size: few
J: TRBJ1-6
CDR3: CASSLTVGSPLHF
DNA: TGTGCCAGCAGCTTGACAGTTGGTTCACCCCTCCACTTT

D: -
V: TRBV5-6
size: -
J: TRBJ2-3
CDR3: CASSFVVRGADTQYF
DNA: TGTGCCAGCAGCTTTGTGGTCAGGGGGGCAGATACGCAGTATTTT

D: -
V: TRBV9
size: -
J: TRBJ2-1
CDR3: CASSEGSRGTREQFF
DNA: TGTGCCAGCAGCGAGGGGTCCCGGGGGACCAGAGAGCAGTTCTTC

D: TRBD1
V: TRBV29-1
size: -
J: TRBJ2-1
CDR3: CSVVGTGWNEQFF
DNA: TGCAGCGTTGTCGGGACAGGGTGGAATGAGCAGTTCTTC

D: TRBD2
V: TRBV2
size: -
J: TRBJ2-1
CDR3: CASTKERGGEQFF
DNA: TGTGCCAGCACTAAGGAGCGGGGTGGTGAGCAGTTCTTC

D: -
V: TRBV5-1
size: -
J: TRBJ2-2
CDR3: CASSREAGELFF
DNA: TGCGCCAGCAGTAGGGAGGCCGGGGAGCTGTTTTTT

D: -
V: TRBV13
size: -
J: TRBJ1-1
CDR3: CASSLQGRDTEAFF
DNA: TGTGCCAGCAGCCTCCAGGGGCGCGACACTGAAGCTTTCTTT

D: -
V: TRBV15
size: -
J: TRBJ1-4
CDR3: CATSRGQYNEKLFF
DNA: TGTGCCACCAGCAGAGGGCAGTATAATGAAAAACTGTTTTTT

D: TRBD1
V: TRBV4-1
size: -
J: TRBJ1-1
CDR3: CASSLGTDMNTEAFF
DNA: TGCGCCAGCAGCCTGGGGACAGACATGAACACTGAAGCTTTCTTT

D: TRBD1
V: TRBV5-1
size: -
J: TRBJ2-7
CDR3: CASSLAGTDSYEQYF
DNA: TGCGCCAGCAGCTTGGCCGGGACAGACTCCTACGAGCAGTACTTC

D: -
V: TRBV25-1
size: -
J: TRBJ2-1
CDR3: CASKYYNEQFF
DNA: TGTGCCAGCAAATATTACAATGAGCAGTTCTTC